The T cell receptor beta chain described here comes from a study of control samples from healthy donors and cancer patients. V lost 8 bases, J lost 3 bases, and 14 bases lay in between. The length of the CDR3 is 14 residues. Germline V CDR1 and CDR2: MNHEY, SMNVEV (reference sequence). Clones were sequenced by immunoSEQ multiplex PCR, and TCRdb holds only the in-frame ones, with some missing. The sample comprises fewer than 90,000 clones, around 94% of which are singletons, and under 7.5% rests with the top ten. The rearrangement links TRBV27 to TRBJ2-1; no definite D call. The receptor was isolated from a middle-aged woman in good health. The material sequenced was blood. CDR3 sequence reads: CASQILGSYNEQFF. In DNA form, the CDR3 reads TGTGCCAGCCAAATACTCGGAAGCTACAATGAGCAGTTCTTC.